This T cell receptor beta chain was captured in a study of T cells in Graves' hyperthyroidism and ophthalmopathy. Ten or more counts support this clonotype. The CDR3 regions of TCR beta were amplified from RNA transcripts. TCR CDR3 underwent first-round RT-PCR with the HTBI primer set. TCRdb reanalysed the multiplex PCR reads using MiXCR and keeps one entry per CDR3 protein. This sample has about 180,000 distinct CDR3 sequences, with 17% found just once. V dropped 3 bases and J dropped 0 bases, with 11 bases sitting between them. CDR3 length: 15 residues. CDR1 LNHDA and CDR2 SQIVND come from the germline V gene (reference sequence).

The chain uses TRBV19 and TRBJ1-1, with D possibly matching TRBD1 (6 bases). The sequenced sample was blood. This clonotype originated in a woman between 45 and 65 years old with Graves' hyperthyroidism. CDR3 region: CASSMGGRLNTEAFF. DNA of the CDR3: TGTGCCAGTAGTATGGGGGGGCGGCTGAACACTGAAGCTTTCTTT.